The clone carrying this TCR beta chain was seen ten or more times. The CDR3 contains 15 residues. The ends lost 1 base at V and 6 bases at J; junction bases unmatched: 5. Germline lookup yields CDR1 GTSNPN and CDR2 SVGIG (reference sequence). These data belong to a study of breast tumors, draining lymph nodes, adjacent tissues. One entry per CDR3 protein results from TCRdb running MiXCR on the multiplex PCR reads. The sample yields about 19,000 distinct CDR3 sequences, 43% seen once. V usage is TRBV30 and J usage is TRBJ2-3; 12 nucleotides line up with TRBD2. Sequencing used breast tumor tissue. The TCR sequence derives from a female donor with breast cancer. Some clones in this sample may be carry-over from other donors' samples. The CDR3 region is CAWSETSGRRDTQYF. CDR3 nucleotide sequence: TGTGCCTGGAGTGAGACTAGCGGGAGACGGGATACGCAGTATTTT.